This TCR beta chain stems from a study of OX40 agonist ivuxolimab in advanced cancers. For the wider study: Ivuxolimab was a fully human IgG2 agonistic monoclonal antibody targeting the costimulatory receptor OX40 (CD134). Intravenous ivuxolimab was administered to patients every 2 weeks at six dose levels: 0.01, 0.1, 0.3, 1.5, 3 and 10 mg/kg. Among the 50 to 55 dose-escalation patients, about 20 had hepatocellular carcinoma, 15 or so melanoma, 9 renal cell carcinoma and 9 head and neck cancer. A male proportion of 82.7% and a mean age of about 60 years, ranging from roughly 20 to 80, were recorded for the dose-escalation cohort. Patients were allowed to have had prior anti-PD-1, anti-PD-L1 or anti-CTLA-4 therapy, and around two fifths of the dose-escalation patients had been treated with checkpoint inhibitors. Partial responses occurred in three dose-escalation patients: two with cutaneous melanoma and one with hepatocellular carcinoma. Peripheral TCRbeta sequencing was intended to test whether TCR sequence diversity was altered and clonal T-cell expansion was caused by ivuxolimab. The paper covers the monotherapy dose-escalation part of the phase I ivuxolimab trial, which included N ≈ 50 patients.

Patients with autoimmune disease history or receiving systemic immunosuppression were excluded from the trial. Peripheral blood for TCR sequencing was drawn from every dose cohort at baseline, at cycle 4 day 1 and at cycle 7 day 1. Samples were obtained from an open-label, multicenter, first-in-human phase I dose-escalation trial of ivuxolimab. Adults with locally advanced or metastatic melanoma, renal cell carcinoma, hepatocellular carcinoma or head and neck squamous cell carcinoma were enrolled in the trial. Before TCR sequencing, CD4+ and CD8+ T cells were separately sorted from peripheral blood. Genomic DNA was isolated from the sorted cells so that the TCRbeta CDR3 region could be sequenced. The immunoSEQ Assay was used to sequence the TCRbeta CDR3 regions. The immuneACCESS repertoire file appears here via TCRdb, limited to in-frame rearrangements. These files lack a portion of the clones; in checked studies, under half of the deficit traces to unresolved V genes, and the cause of the others is not known. The sample contains tens of thousands of clones, 86% of them found a single time. Approximately 2% of the sample rests with the top ten.

As for this clone: No cognate antigen has been identified for it. Base quality data are lacking; no much larger clone is found one base away.

V has 2 bases trimmed and J has 6 bases trimmed; junction bases matching no gene number 7. Via the germline V gene, CDR1 is SGHTA and CDR2 FQGTGA. The CDR3, cysteine through phenylalanine, is 16 amino acids long. The read is trimmed to its CDR3 DNA, 48 bases read in frame from base 1. What the study reported, not specific to this receptor: Low levels of normalized T-cell clonal expansion were also seen in some nonresponding patients. After ivuxolimab, more expanded clones were found on average in CD8+ T cells than in CD4+ T cells. At doses of 0.1 to 3.0 mg/kg, clonal expansion of both CD4+ and CD8+ T cells in blood was seen between baseline and week 6. The antigen specificity of the peripheral T cells that underwent clonal expansion was not determined. In the 0.1-3.0 mg/kg groups, partial responders were among the patients with the lowest normalized peripheral clonal expansion, particularly in CD8+ T cells.

The sequenced sample was CD4+ or CD8+ T cells sorted from blood, obtained in a trial of the OX40 agonist ivuxolimab. In this chain, TRBV7-3 is recombined with TRBJ2-3; 11 of the junction bases match TRBD2. The TCR comes from an adult with an advanced solid tumor such as melanoma, head and neck, liver or kidney cancer. CDR3 sequence: CASSLGLAGGWDTQYF. The bases are TGTGCCAGCAGCTTAGGTCTAGCGGGAGGATGGGATACGCAGTATTTT. When the CDR3 is completed using the reference TRBV7-3 and TRBJ2-3 genes on either side, the full variable domain is GAGVSQTPSNKVTEKGKYVELRCDPISGHTALYWYRQSLGQGPEFLIYFQGTGAADDSGLPNDRFFAVRPEGSVSTLKIQRTERGDSAVYLCASSLGLAGGWDTQYFGPGTRLTVL.